This note documents a single TCR beta chain sequence. What it recognizes is unknown. This sample was included in a study of a mutant IDH1 vaccine in newly diagnosed glioma. The wider study: There were approximately 62% males and about 38% females among treated patients, whose mean age was about 40 years. Patients previously underwent radiotherapy, temozolomide, or both, and most underwent both.

Data came from immunoSEQ multiplex PCR; TCRdb stores just in-frame clones and leaves some out. Of about 74,000 clones detected, around 84% appear once; the ten largest clones hold about 2%. The V gene lost 9 bases and the J gene lost 2 bases, with 13 bases spanning the gap. CDR1 MNHNY and CDR2 SVGAGI come from the germline V gene (reference sequence). This CDR3 is built from 13 residues. Time point defined: week 35, safety follow-up. Vaccine doses each comprised 300 ug of mutant IDH1 20-mer peptide, with topical imiquimod. The study gave patients eight vaccinations in weeks 1, 3, 5, 7, 11, 15, 19, 23. Donors had new IDH1-mutant astrocytomas of WHO grade 3 or 4 (ATRX-lost).

This receptor was taken from a man aged 25 to 40 with glioma. The V and J genes are TRBV6-6 and TRBJ1-1, with D perhaps TRBD1 (6 bases). The material was PBMCs, obtained from a glioma patient whose treatment included an IDH1 peptide vaccine. CDR3 region: CASQGSINTEAFF. The CDR3 DNA follows: TGTGCCAGTCAGGGGAGTATTAACACTGAAGCTTTCTTT.